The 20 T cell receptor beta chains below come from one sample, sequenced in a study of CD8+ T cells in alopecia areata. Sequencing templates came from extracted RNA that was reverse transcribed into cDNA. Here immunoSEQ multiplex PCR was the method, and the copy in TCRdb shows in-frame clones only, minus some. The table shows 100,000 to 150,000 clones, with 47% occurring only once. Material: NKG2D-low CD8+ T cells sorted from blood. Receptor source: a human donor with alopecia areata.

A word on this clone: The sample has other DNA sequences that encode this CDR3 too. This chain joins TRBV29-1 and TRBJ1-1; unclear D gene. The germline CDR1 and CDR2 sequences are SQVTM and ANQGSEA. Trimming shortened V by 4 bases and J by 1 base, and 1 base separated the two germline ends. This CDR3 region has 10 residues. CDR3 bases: TGCAGCGTTGCGAACACTGAAGCTTTCTTT. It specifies CSVANTEAFF.

This chain's CDR3 is CASSDSEGNEQFF. CDR3 sequence (DNA): TGTGCCAGCAGTGACTCGGAGGGAAATGAGCAGTTCTTC. V and J are TRBV6-4 and TRBJ2-1, with D possibly TRBD2 on 6 matching bases. V lost 0 bases and J lost 7, with 7 bases in between. CDR1 and CDR2 from the germline V gene are MRHNA and SNTAGT. The CDR3 covers 13 residues.

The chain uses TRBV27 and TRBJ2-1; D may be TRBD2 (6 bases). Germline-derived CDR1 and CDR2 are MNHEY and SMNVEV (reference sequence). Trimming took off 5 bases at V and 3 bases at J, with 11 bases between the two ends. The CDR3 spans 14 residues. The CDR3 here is CASSLGSIYNEQFF. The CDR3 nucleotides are TGTGCCAGCAGTCTCGGGAGTATCTACAATGAGCAGTTCTTC.

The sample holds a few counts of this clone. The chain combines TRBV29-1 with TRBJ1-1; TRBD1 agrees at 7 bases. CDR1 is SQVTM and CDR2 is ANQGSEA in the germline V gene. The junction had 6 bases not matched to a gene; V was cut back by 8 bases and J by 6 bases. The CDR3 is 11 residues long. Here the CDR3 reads CSSGRGPEAFF. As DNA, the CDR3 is TGCAGCTCTGGGAGGGGGCCTGAAGCTTTCTTT.

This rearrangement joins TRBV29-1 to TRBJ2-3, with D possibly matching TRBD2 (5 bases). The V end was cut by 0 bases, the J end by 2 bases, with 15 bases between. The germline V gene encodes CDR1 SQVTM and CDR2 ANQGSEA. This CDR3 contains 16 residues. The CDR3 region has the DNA TGCAGCGTTGAAGATCTCGCTAGCTGGTCCACAGATACGCAGTATTTT. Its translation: CSVEDLASWSTDTQYF.

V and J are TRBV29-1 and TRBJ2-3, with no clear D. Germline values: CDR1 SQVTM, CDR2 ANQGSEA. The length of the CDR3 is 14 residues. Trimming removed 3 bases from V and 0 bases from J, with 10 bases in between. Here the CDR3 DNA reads TGCAGCGTTGACCACACCTCTAGCACAGATACGCAGTATTTT. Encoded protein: CSVDHTSSTDTQYF.

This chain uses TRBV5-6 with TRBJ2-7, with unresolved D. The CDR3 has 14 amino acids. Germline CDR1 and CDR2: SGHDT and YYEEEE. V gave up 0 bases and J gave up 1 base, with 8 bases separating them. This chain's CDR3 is CASSLVRESYEQYF. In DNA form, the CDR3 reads TGTGCCAGCAGCTTGGTACGTGAATCCTACGAGCAGTACTTC.

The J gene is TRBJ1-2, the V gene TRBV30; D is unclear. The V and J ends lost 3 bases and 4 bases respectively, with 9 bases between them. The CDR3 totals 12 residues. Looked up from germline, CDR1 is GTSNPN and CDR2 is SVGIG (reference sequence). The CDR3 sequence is CAWSQVIYGYTF. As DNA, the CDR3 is TGTGCCTGGAGCCAGGTGATCTATGGCTACACCTTC.

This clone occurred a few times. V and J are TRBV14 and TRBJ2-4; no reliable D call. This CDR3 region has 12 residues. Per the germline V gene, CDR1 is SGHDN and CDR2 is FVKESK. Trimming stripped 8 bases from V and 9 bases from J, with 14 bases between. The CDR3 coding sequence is TGTGCCAGCGGAAAAACCGGAAGCATTCAGTACTTC. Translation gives CASGKTGSIQYF. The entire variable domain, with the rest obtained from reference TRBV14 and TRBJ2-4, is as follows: EAGVTQFPSHSVIEKGQTVTLRCDPISGHDNLYWYRRVMGKEIKFLLHFVKESKQDESGMPNNRFLAERTGGTYSTLKVQPAELEDSGVYFCASGKTGSIQYFGAGTRLSVL.

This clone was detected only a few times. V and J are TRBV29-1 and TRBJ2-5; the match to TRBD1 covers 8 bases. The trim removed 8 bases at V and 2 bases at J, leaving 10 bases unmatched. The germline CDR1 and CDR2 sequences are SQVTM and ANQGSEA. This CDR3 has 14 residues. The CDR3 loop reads CSLLTGQEQETQYF. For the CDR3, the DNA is TGCAGCCTCCTGACGGGACAGGAGCAAGAGACCCAGTACTTC.

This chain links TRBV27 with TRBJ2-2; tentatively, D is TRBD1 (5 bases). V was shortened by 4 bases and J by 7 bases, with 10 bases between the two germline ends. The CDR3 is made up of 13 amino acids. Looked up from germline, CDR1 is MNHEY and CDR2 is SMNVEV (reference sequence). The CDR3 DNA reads TGTGCCAGCAGTTCCAGGGAAGTCGGGGAGCTGTTTTTT. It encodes CASSSREVGELFF.

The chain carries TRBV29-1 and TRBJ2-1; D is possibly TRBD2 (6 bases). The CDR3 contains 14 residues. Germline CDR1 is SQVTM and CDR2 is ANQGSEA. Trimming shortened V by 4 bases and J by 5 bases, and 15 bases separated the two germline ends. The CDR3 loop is CSVVGSGRNNEQFF. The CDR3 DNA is TGCAGCGTTGTTGGTAGCGGAAGAAACAATGAGCAGTTCTTC.

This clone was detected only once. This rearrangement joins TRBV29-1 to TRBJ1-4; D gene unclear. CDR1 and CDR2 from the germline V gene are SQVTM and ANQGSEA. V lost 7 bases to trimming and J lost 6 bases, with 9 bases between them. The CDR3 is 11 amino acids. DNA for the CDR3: TGCAGCGCCACGGTGGATGAAAAACTGTTTTTT. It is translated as CSATVDEKLFF.

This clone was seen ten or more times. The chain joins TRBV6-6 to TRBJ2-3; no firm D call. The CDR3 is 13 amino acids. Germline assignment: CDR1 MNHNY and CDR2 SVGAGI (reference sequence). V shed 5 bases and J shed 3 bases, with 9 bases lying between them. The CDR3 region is CASSNAETDTQYF. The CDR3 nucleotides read TGTGCCAGCAGTAACGCAGAAACAGATACGCAGTATTTT.

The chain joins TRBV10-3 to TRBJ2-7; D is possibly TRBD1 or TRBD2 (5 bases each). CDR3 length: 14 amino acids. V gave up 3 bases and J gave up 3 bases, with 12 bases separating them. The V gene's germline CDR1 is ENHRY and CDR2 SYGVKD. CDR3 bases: TGTGCCATCAGTGAACGGGACGTTAGCTACGAGCAGTACTTC. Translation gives CAISERDVSYEQYF.

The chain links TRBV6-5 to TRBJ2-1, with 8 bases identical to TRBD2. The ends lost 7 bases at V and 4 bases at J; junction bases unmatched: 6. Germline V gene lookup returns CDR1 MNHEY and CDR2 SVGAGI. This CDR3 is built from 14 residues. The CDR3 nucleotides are TGTGCCAGCATGGCTAGCGGGTTATACAATGAGCAGTTCTTC. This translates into CASMASGLYNEQFF.

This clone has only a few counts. The CDR3 region is CASSSGVPNGYTF. In DNA form, the CDR3 reads TGTGCCAGCAGCTCAGGAGTTCCTAATGGCTACACCTTC. The chain employs TRBV11-2 and TRBJ1-2; D gene unclear. The CDR3 is 13 amino acids. V shed 4 bases and J shed 6 bases, with 12 bases lying between them. Per the germline V gene, CDR1 is SGHAT and CDR2 is FQNNGV.

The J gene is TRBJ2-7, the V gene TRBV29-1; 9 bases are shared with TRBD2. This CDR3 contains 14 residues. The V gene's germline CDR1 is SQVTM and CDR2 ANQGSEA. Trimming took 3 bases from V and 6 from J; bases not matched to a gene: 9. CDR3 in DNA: TGCAGCGTTGAGGTTGGAGCGGGAGGAGGCGAGCAGTACTTC. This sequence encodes CSVEVGAGGGEQYF.

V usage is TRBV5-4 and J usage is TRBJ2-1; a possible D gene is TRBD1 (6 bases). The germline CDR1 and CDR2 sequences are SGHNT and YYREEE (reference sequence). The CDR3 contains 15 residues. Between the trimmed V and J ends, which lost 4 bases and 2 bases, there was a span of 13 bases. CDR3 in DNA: TGTGCCAGCAGCCCAGGGGACCATGCCTACAATGAGCAGTTCTTC. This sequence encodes CASSPGDHAYNEQFF.

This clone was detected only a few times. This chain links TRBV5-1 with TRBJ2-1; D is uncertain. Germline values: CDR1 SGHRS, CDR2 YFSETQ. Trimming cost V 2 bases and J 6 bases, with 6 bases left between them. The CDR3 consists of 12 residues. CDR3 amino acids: CASSLVTNEQFF. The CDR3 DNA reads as TGCGCCAGCAGCTTAGTTACCAATGAGCAGTTCTTC.